A single sample gave rise to the 25 T cell receptor beta chains below, sequenced in a study of T cell changes during pregnancy in multiple sclerosis (dated by TCRdb to the late 2010s). Library preparation used the immunoSEQ multiplex PCR assay. TCRdb obtained this table from immuneACCESS and retained in-frame rearrangements with V and J assigned. These tables miss some clones; where compared with another copy, unresolved V genes account for less than half of the shortfall, and the remainder is unexplained. The sample data list tens of thousands of clones, and 92% of these were observed just once. 0.15% to 0.25% of the sample rests with the top ten. The specimen was CD4+ T cells from peripheral blood mononuclear cells, collected in the second trimester of pregnancy. These receptors originate from a female donor with multiple sclerosis, enrolled in a pregnancy study.

The J gene is TRBJ2-1, the V gene TRBV5-4; 10 bases are shared with TRBD2. This CDR3 spans 15 amino acids. J gave up 4 bases and V 4 bases, and 5 bases lay outside the gene matches. Germline CDR1 reads SGHNT; CDR2 reads YYREEE (reference sequence). CDR3 in DNA: TGTGCCAGCAGCCAACTAGCGGGACTGTACAATGAGCAGTTCTTC. Translated, it gives CASSQLAGLYNEQFF.

In its sample, this clone was seen once. The chain is built from TRBV5-5 and TRBJ1-3; 12 nucleotides align to TRBD1. CDR1 and CDR2 (germline): SGHKS, YYEKEE (reference sequence). The CDR3 is 19 residues long. V lost 3 bases and J lost 4; bases outside the gene matches: 14. CDR3 sequence (DNA): TGTGCCAGCAGCTATGAACTACCGGGACAGGGGGCTCGGGGAAACACCATATATTTT. Translation: CASSYELPGQGARGNTIYF.

The chain uses TRBV28 and TRBJ1-2; unclear D gene. The CDR3 spans 15 residues. The germline V gene encodes CDR1 MDHEN and CDR2 SYDVKM. The V and J ends lost 6 bases and 4 bases respectively, with 18 bases between them. The CDR3 DNA is TGTGCCAGCAGACCTAAGACGAGACAACGCTATGGCTACACCTTC. It is translated as CASRPKTRQRYGYTF.

This chain links TRBV11-1 with TRBJ2-2; D possibly corresponds to TRBD2 (6 bases). Germline-derived CDR1 and CDR2 are SGHAT and FQDESV (reference sequence). The CDR3 sequence is 16 residues long. V was trimmed by 1 base and J by 1 base, leaving 10 bases between them. The CDR3 nucleotides read TGTGCCAGCAGCTTAGGCGGGGCAGGGAACACCGGGGAGCTGTTTTTT. Its protein product is CASSLGGAGNTGELFF.

The J gene is TRBJ2-1, the V gene TRBV14; TRBD2 might be the D (5 bases). CDR1 is SGHDN, CDR2 FVKESK, per germline. Trimming cost V 1 base and J 9 bases, with 13 bases left between them. This CDR3 is 14 amino acids long. The CDR3 nucleotides are TGTGCCAGCAGCCAAGGACGAGGAGGCGTTGAGCAGTTCTTC. Protein sequence: CASSQGRGGVEQFF.

The chain combines TRBV5-8 with TRBJ1-4, with D unresolved. V dropped 1 base and J dropped 3 bases, with 7 bases sitting between them. There are 14 residues in the CDR3. Germline V gene lookup returns CDR1 SGHTS and CDR2 YDEGEE. The CDR3 nucleotides are TGTGCCAGCAGCTTGCTGCGTTCTAATGAAAAACTGTTTTTT. Translated: CASSLLRSNEKLFF. Filled out from reference TRBV5-8 and TRBJ1-4, the complete variable domain reads EAGVTQSPTHLIKTRGQQATLRCSPISGHTSVYWYQQALGLGLQFLLWYDEGEERNRGNFPPRFSGRQFPNYSSELNVNALELEDSALYLCASSLLRSNEKLFFGSGTQLSVL.

The rearrangement joins TRBV6-1 to TRBJ1-5, with a weak D call TRBD1 (6 bases). This CDR3 has 14 residues. V lost 6 bases, J lost 4 bases, and 13 bases lay in between. Germline CDR1 is MNHNS and CDR2 is SASEGT. As DNA, the CDR3 is TGTGCCAGCAGGAGGGACACATGGAATCAGCCCCAGCATTTT. The encoded protein is CASRRDTWNQPQHF.

The CDR3 region has the DNA TGTGCCAGCAGCTTACCAGGGGCCTACACCGGGGAGCTGTTTTTT. This sequence encodes CASSLPGAYTGELFF. The chain is built from TRBV7-9 and TRBJ2-2; D perhaps matches TRBD1 (6 bases). Looked up from germline, CDR1 is SEHNR and CDR2 is FQNEAQ (reference sequence). This CDR3 is built from 15 residues. Trimming stripped 2 bases from V and 3 bases from J, with 10 bases between.

The rearrangement links TRBV2 to TRBJ2-3; a possible D gene is TRBD2 (5 bases). This CDR3 is 15 amino acids long. Germline-derived CDR1 and CDR2 are SNHLY and FYNNEI. V dropped 6 bases and J dropped 0 bases, with 13 bases sitting between them. CDR3 coding DNA: TGTGCCAGCAGATTTGGACTTGCCAGCACAGATACGCAGTATTTT. Translating gives CASRFGLASTDTQYF.

The rearrangement uses TRBV9 and TRBJ2-5, with unresolved D. Trimming took 3 bases from V and 0 from J, leaving 6 bases between them. The CDR3 has 13 residues. Germline CDR1 reads SGDLS; CDR2 reads YYNGEE. The DNA of the CDR3 is TGTGCCAGCAGCGGGCCGTACCAAGAGACCCAGTACTTC. It yields the protein CASSGPYQETQYF.

This rearrangement joins TRBV18 to TRBJ2-7; 8 bases align to TRBD1. Germline CDR1 KGHSH, CDR2 LQKENI. With 3 bases clipped from V and 4 bases from J, the junction kept 2 bases outside the gene matches. CDR3 length: 13 residues. In nucleotides, the CDR3 is TGTGCCAGCTCACCGACAGGGGCTTACGAGCAGTACTTC. Translating gives CASSPTGAYEQYF.

The chain is built from TRBV15 and TRBJ1-1; D is ambiguous. With 5 bases removed from V and 2 bases from J, the gap between germline ends came to 15 bases. The CDR3 totals 15 residues. The V gene's germline CDR1 is LNHNV and CDR2 YYDKDF (reference sequence). CDR3 protein: CATSRLGFVNTEAFF. The DNA for the CDR3 is TGTGCCACCAGCCGCCTAGGATTTGTAAACACTGAAGCTTTCTTT. Drawing the rest from reference TRBV15 and TRBJ1-1, the complete variable domain is DAMVIQNPRYQVTQFGKPVTLSCSQTLNHNVMYWYQQKSSQAPKLLFHYYDKDFNNEADTPDNFQSRRPNTSFCFLDIRSPGLGDTAMYLCATSRLGFVNTEAFFGQGTRLTVV.

The V and J genes are TRBV10-1 and TRBJ1-2; D not resolved. CDR3 length: 12 residues. Trimming cost V 2 bases and J 8 bases, with 9 bases left between them. Germline V lookup: CDR1 WNHNN, CDR2 SYGVQD (reference sequence). In nucleotides, the CDR3 is TGCGCCAGCAGTGAGCGGCCGGGAGGCTACACCTTC. It translates to CASSERPGGYTF.

The chain combines TRBV29-1 with TRBJ2-3; tentatively, D is TRBD2 (5 bases). V was cut by 5 bases and J by 2 bases, with 11 bases left in between. From germline, CDR1 is SQVTM and CDR2 ANQGSEA. CDR3 length: 13 residues. The CDR3 spells CSVLRLLTDTQYF. CDR3 sequence (DNA): TGCAGCGTTTTGAGACTACTCACAGATACGCAGTATTTT.

The chain joins TRBV10-3 to TRBJ1-1; maybe TRBD1 (5 bases). This CDR3 contains 12 residues. The V end lost 7 bases, the J end lost 5 bases, and 11 bases lay between the germline ends. CDR1 is ENHRY and CDR2 is SYGVKD in the germline V gene. This CDR3 reads CAIKGYATEAFF. The CDR3, as DNA: TGTGCCATCAAGGGGTATGCGACTGAAGCTTTCTTT.

The CDR3 sequence: CASNQGNTIYF. DNA of the CDR3: TGTGCCAGCAATCAAGGAAACACCATATATTTT. The chain uses TRBV6-5 and TRBJ1-3, with D uncertain. The germline V and J ends were trimmed by 7 bases and 4 bases, with 5 bases remaining between them. The germline gives CDR1 MNHEY, CDR2 SVGAGI. The CDR3 loop spans 11 amino acids.

This chain uses TRBV28 with TRBJ2-7, with 8 nucleotides matching TRBD1. This CDR3 has 14 residues. V lost 6 bases and J lost 2; bases outside the gene matches: 6. The germline V gene has CDR1 MDHEN and CDR2 SYDVKM. CDR3 in amino acids: CASSPGQGPYEQYF. The CDR3 nucleotides are TGTGCCAGCAGCCCTGGACAGGGTCCCTACGAGCAGTACTTC.

The chain employs TRBV7-8 and TRBJ2-7, with 16 positions matching TRBD2. Trimming cost V 1 base and J 6 bases; bases outside gene matches: 9. Germline V gene sequence: CDR1 SGHVS, CDR2 FQNEAQ. The CDR3 runs 18 residues. The CDR3: CASSLVPGTSGRAPEQYF. CDR3 coding DNA: TGTGCCAGCAGCTTAGTCCCCGGGACTAGCGGGAGGGCCCCCGAGCAGTACTTC.

The rearrangement joins TRBV7-2 to TRBJ2-1, with TRBD2 matching over 7 bases. V lost 5 bases and J lost 15; bases outside the gene matches: 10. The germline gives CDR1 SGHTA, CDR2 FQGNSA. The CDR3 loop spans 12 amino acids. The CDR3 is CASSLNVGRLFF. DNA of the CDR3: TGTGCCAGCAGCCTTAATGTCGGGAGGCTGTTCTTC. Drawing the rest from reference TRBV7-2 and TRBJ2-1, the complete variable domain is GAGVSQSPSNKVTEKGKDVELRCDPISGHTALYWYRQSLGQGLEFLIYFQGNSAPDKSGLPSDRFSAERTGGSVSTLTIQRTQQEDSAVYLCASSLNVGRLFFGPGTRLTVL.

This chain joins TRBV27 and TRBJ2-2, with D tentatively TRBD2 (7 bases). Germline values: CDR1 MNHEY, CDR2 SMNVEV (reference sequence). The CDR3 is 15 amino acids. Trimming left V 3 bases short and J 3 bases short, with 11 bases between. CDR3 nucleotide sequence: TGTGCCAGCAGTTTCGGGGGGCCGGACACCGGGGAGCTGTTTTTT. Encoded protein: CASSFGGPDTGELFF.

This chain joins TRBV11-2 and TRBJ1-1, with D unresolved. Germline CDR1 is SGHAT and CDR2 is FQNNGV. The V and J ends lost 5 bases and 4 bases respectively, with 17 bases between them. CDR3 size: 15 residues. The CDR3 region is CASSNHGVGSTEAFF. DNA of the CDR3: TGTGCCAGCAGCAACCACGGAGTCGGGAGCACTGAAGCTTTCTTT.

V gene TRBV11-2 combines with J gene TRBJ2-7, with D perhaps matching TRBD1 (6 bases). The length of the CDR3 is 15 residues. V lost 0 bases to trimming and J lost 4 bases, with 13 bases between them. Germline values: CDR1 SGHAT, CDR2 FQNNGV. CDR3 sequence (DNA): TGTGCCAGCAGCTTAGAACAGGGCGCTCCGTACGAGCAGTACTTC. As protein: CASSLEQGAPYEQYF.

This chain links TRBV27 with TRBJ1-4, with a tentative D call TRBD1 (6 bases). V gave up 8 bases and J gave up 3 bases, with 25 bases separating them. This CDR3 has 18 amino acids. In germline, CDR1 is MNHEY, CDR2 SMNVEV (reference sequence). As DNA, the CDR3 is TGTGCCAGCTTCCCCCACCGGAGAGGGGGATCAGCTAATGAAAAACTGTTTTTT. Its protein product is CASFPHRRGGSANEKLFF.

The V call is TRBV2, the J call TRBJ1-5; 9 bases fit TRBD1. The CDR3 is 15 amino acids. Unmatched junction bases numbered 5, after V lost 4 bases and J lost 4 bases. CDR1 and CDR2 (germline): SNHLY, FYNNEI. The CDR3 DNA is TGTGCCAGCAGTGTTGACAGGGGGGATAATCAGCCCCAGCATTTT. It codes for CASSVDRGDNQPQHF.

V is TRBV19 and J is TRBJ2-6; unclear D gene. Trimming removed 6 bases at V and 0 bases at J, with 12 bases between. CDR3 size: 16 residues. CDR1 and CDR2 from the germline V gene are LNHDA and SQIVND (reference sequence). The CDR3 coding sequence is TGTGCCAGTAGCCGCGAGGCCGCCTCTGGGGCCAACGTCCTGACTTTC. It specifies CASSREAASGANVLTF.